This T cell receptor beta chain was profiled in a study of Graves' ophthalmopathy and Graves' hyperthyroidism. CDR1 and CDR2 from the germline V gene are MNHEY and SMNVEV (reference sequence). This CDR3 has 13 residues. The J segment lost 7 bases and the V segment lost 6 bases, leaving 6 bases of the junction unmatched. Ten or more counts support this clonotype. RNA transcripts were the source from which TCR beta CDR3 regions were amplified. First-round RT-PCR used HTBI primers; second-round multiplex PCR followed. TCRdb ran MiXCR on the multiplex PCR reads and lists one entry per CDR3 protein. Of almost 400,000 distinct CDR3 sequences detected, about 18% appear once; the ten largest clones hold around 1.4%.

The genes are TRBV27 and TRBJ1-2, with 9 bases aligning to TRBD1. This clonotype originated in a woman in her late teens or twenties with Graves' ophthalmopathy. Material for sequencing was peripheral blood. The CDR3 DNA sequence: TGTGCCAGCAGATATACAGGGGGCAGTGGCTACACCTTC. It translates to CASRYTGGSGYTF.